These 27 T cell receptor beta chains came from one sample sequenced in a study of T cell changes during pregnancy in multiple sclerosis. TCRdb keeps only in-frame clones here, not all; method: immunoSEQ multiplex PCR. The table includes about 36,000 clones, 93% detected once. Source: CD4+ T cells from peripheral blood mononuclear cells, taken in the first trimester of pregnancy. The receptors stem from a female donor with multiple sclerosis, enrolled in a pregnancy study.

The chain couples TRBV5-1 to TRBJ2-5; 8 nucleotides match TRBD2. The CDR3 totals 15 residues. The germline gives CDR1 SGHRS, CDR2 YFSETQ. V trimming: 6 bases; J trimming: 6 bases; junction bases outside the gene matches: 13. The CDR3 region is CASTAGDRLRKTQYF. The CDR3, as DNA: TGCGCCAGCACAGCGGGGGATCGCCTCCGGAAGACCCAGTACTTC.

The CDR3 here is CASSPGATKPGLKDTEAFF. CDR3 bases: TGTGCCAGCAGCCCCGGGGCGACTAAGCCCGGACTAAAGGACACTGAAGCTTTCTTT. The chain couples TRBV7-2 to TRBJ1-1; possible D gene TRBD1, 5 bases. The CDR3 length is 19 residues. CDR1 and CDR2 from the germline V gene are SGHTA and FQGNSA. Trimming pared 5 bases from V and 3 bases from J, leaving 28 bases between.

The rearrangement links TRBV7-2 to TRBJ2-7; 8 positions agree with TRBD1. The CDR3 is made up of 15 amino acids. The junction had 10 bases not matched to a gene; V was cut back by 4 bases and J by 5 bases. Germline-derived CDR1 and CDR2 are SGHTA and FQGNSA. In DNA form, the CDR3 reads TGTGCCAGCAGCTACGGCAGGGGGCTAGGAAACGAGCAGTACTTC. It codes for CASSYGRGLGNEQYF.

The V and J genes are TRBV2 and TRBJ1-1; no clear D gene. Germline CDR1 is SNHLY and CDR2 is FYNNEI. The CDR3 length is 15 residues. V was shortened by 5 bases and J by 1 base, with 14 bases between the two germline ends. The CDR3 reads CASSKRAGKNTEAFF. The CDR3 coding sequence is TGTGCCAGCAGTAAGAGGGCCGGGAAGAACACTGAAGCTTTCTTT.

This clone was observed a single time. The CDR3 reads CASSQETGGNGEQYF. In nucleotides, the CDR3 is TGCGCCAGCAGCCAGGAGACAGGGGGGAACGGCGAGCAGTACTTC. This sequence joins TRBV4-3 and TRBJ2-7, with TRBD1 matching over 9 bases. The trim removed 3 bases at V and 6 bases at J, leaving 9 bases unmatched. CDR3 size: 15 residues. Germline V gene lookup returns CDR1 LGHNA and CDR2 YSLEER.

Here the CDR3 DNA reads TGTGCCAGCAGCCCCCCTGGGGCTAGCACAGATACGCAGTATTTT. Translated: CASSPPGASTDTQYF. V gene TRBV7-6 combines with J gene TRBJ2-3; possibly TRBD1 for D (5 bases). Trimming took off 5 bases at V and 0 bases at J, with 12 bases between the two ends. Germline V lookup: CDR1 SGHVS, CDR2 FNYEAQ. The CDR3 is made up of 15 amino acids.

The CDR3 loop reads CAISESELAGVTYEQYF. The CDR3 DNA sequence: TGTGCCATCAGTGAGTCGGAGTTAGCGGGGGTTACCTACGAGCAGTACTTC. The V gene is TRBV10-3, the J gene TRBJ2-7, with 9 bases matching TRBD2. Trimming cost V 0 bases and J 2 bases; bases outside gene matches: 8. CDR3 length equals 17 residues. Germline loops: CDR1 ENHRY, CDR2 SYGVKD.

This sequence joins TRBV19 and TRBJ1-5; D is unresolved. V was cut by 1 base and J by 3 bases, with 10 bases left in between. From germline, CDR1 is LNHDA and CDR2 SQIVND (reference sequence). The CDR3 is 15 residues long. The DNA for the CDR3 is TGTGCCAGTAGTATAGTGGCAGGACTCAATCAGCCCCAGCATTTT. This codes for CASSIVAGLNQPQHF. Based on the CDR3 plus reference TRBV19 and TRBJ1-5, the full variable domain is DGGITQSPKYLFRKEGQNVTLSCEQNLNHDAMYWYRQDPGQGLRLIYYSQIVNDFQKGDIAEGYSVSREKKESFPLTVTSAQKNPTAFYLCASSIVAGLNQPQHFGDGTRLSIL.

The CDR3 protein is CATGTIWPTQYF. Written as DNA, the CDR3 is TGTGCCACCGGGACTATCTGGCCTACGCAGTATTTT. The V and J genes are TRBV28 and TRBJ2-3; 7 bases agree with TRBD2. The CDR3 runs 12 residues. Trimming took 10 bases from V and 8 from J; bases not matched to a gene: 9. The germline gives CDR1 MDHEN, CDR2 SYDVKM.

J is TRBJ2-4 and V is TRBV9, with D possibly matching TRBD2 (5 bases). The CDR3 runs 15 residues. Trimming cost V 2 bases and J 0 bases, with 9 bases left between them. The germline V gene encodes CDR1 SGDLS and CDR2 YYNGEE. CDR3 sequence (DNA): TGTGCCAGCAGCGTGGACGGACTAGCCAAAAACATTCAGTACTTC. Its protein product is CASSVDGLAKNIQYF.

The rearrangement uses TRBV7-2 and TRBJ2-1, with no clear D. This CDR3 spans 15 amino acids. Trimming removed 0 bases at V and 0 bases at J, with 6 bases between. CDR1 is SGHTA, CDR2 FQGNSA, per germline. CDR3 loop: CASSLAASSYNEQFF. DNA of the CDR3: TGTGCCAGCAGCTTAGCGGCAAGCTCCTACAATGAGCAGTTCTTC.

The chain links TRBV5-4 to TRBJ2-5; 9 nucleotides agree with TRBD2. This CDR3 is built from 16 residues. Germline CDR1 is SGHNT and CDR2 is YYREEE (reference sequence). The ends lost 4 bases at V and 2 bases at J; junction bases unmatched: 9. The CDR3 DNA reads as TGTGCCAGCAGCAAATTTCTAGCGGGGCGGCAAGAGACCCAGTACTTC. This codes for CASSKFLAGRQETQYF.

V usage is TRBV11-2 and J usage is TRBJ2-7, with TRBD2 matching 14 bases. With 1 base clipped from V and 5 bases from J, the junction kept 4 bases outside the gene matches. This CDR3 has 16 amino acids. The germline V gene has CDR1 SGHAT and CDR2 FQNNGV. CDR3: CASSLGGLAGVDEQYF. The CDR3 coding sequence is TGTGCCAGCAGCTTAGGGGGACTAGCGGGGGTTGACGAGCAGTACTTC.

The chain has TRBV11-2 and TRBJ2-1; the D gene is possibly TRBD1 (5 bases). Germline assignment: CDR1 SGHAT and CDR2 FQNNGV. CDR3 size: 16 residues. Trimming took off 4 bases at V and 4 bases at J, with 17 bases between the two ends. The CDR3, as DNA: TGTGCCAGCAGCTGGCGACAGTCTGATCAATACAATGAGCAGTTCTTC. Its translation: CASSWRQSDQYNEQFF.

J is TRBJ1-2 and V is TRBV29-1, with D perhaps TRBD1 (6 bases). The CDR3 has 19 residues. The germline V gene encodes CDR1 SQVTM and CDR2 ANQGSEA. V lost 0 bases and J 3 bases, leaving 26 bases between the germline ends. The DNA for the CDR3 is TGCAGCGTTGAAGATCTGACAGGCCGACCTATAGGTGGTTACTATGGCTACACCTTC. It codes for CSVEDLTGRPIGGYYGYTF.

The gene calls are TRBV4-3 and TRBJ2-1; 8 nucleotides line up with TRBD2. The length of the CDR3 is 15 residues. CDR1 is LGHNA, CDR2 YSLEER, per germline. After removal of 1 base from V and 5 bases from J, the junction contained 4 bases not matched to a gene. As DNA, the CDR3 is TGCGCCAGCAGCCAAGTTGCAGCGGGGGACAATGAGCAGTTCTTC. Residues: CASSQVAAGDNEQFF.

V and J are TRBV6-5 and TRBJ2-1; TRBD1 aligns across 7 bases. Germline CDR1 MNHEY, CDR2 SVGAGI. V gave up 2 bases and J gave up 6 bases; unmatched junction bases: 1. This CDR3 is built from 13 residues. The CDR3 here is CASSYGTANEQFF. Written as DNA, the CDR3 is TGTGCCAGCAGTTACGGGACAGCCAATGAGCAGTTCTTC.

This clone was observed a handful of times. The chain uses TRBV9 and TRBJ2-5, with 10 bases identical to TRBD2. The CDR3 contains 18 residues. The germline V gene encodes CDR1 SGDLS and CDR2 YYNGEE. Unmatched junction bases numbered 11, after V lost 0 bases and J lost 3 bases. CDR3 residues: CASSVAPSGGLGKETQYF. The CDR3 DNA reads TGTGCCAGCAGCGTAGCCCCTAGCGGGGGCTTGGGTAAAGAGACCCAGTACTTC.

The V and J genes are TRBV5-4 and TRBJ2-3, with D perhaps matching TRBD2 (7 bases). This CDR3 spans 15 amino acids. Germline CDR1 reads SGHNT; CDR2 reads YYREEE (reference sequence). Trimming left V 2 bases short and J 1 base short, with 11 bases between. The CDR3 bases are TGTGCCAGCAGCTTAGGGGGGGGCGGCACAGATACGCAGTATTTT. This translates into CASSLGGGGTDTQYF.

The rearrangement uses TRBV12-1 and TRBJ2-5; TRBD2, the table's D call, lacks a check against the DNA. Matching the DNA end better, TRBJ2-7 makes the J call doubtful. TRBV12-1 is a recognized pseudogene. This CDR3 spans 14 amino acids. CDR3 region: CASSFGPSRNEQYF. DNA for the CDR3: TGTGCCAGCAGCTTTGGTCCTAGCAGGAACGAGCAGTACTTC.

The V call is TRBV9, the J call TRBJ2-6; D ambiguous. In germline, CDR1 is SGDLS, CDR2 YYNGEE. This CDR3 region has 18 residues. V lost 0 bases and J 0 bases, leaving 13 bases between the germline ends. CDR3 DNA: TGTGCCAGCAGCGTAGCCCCACTTTCTAGCTCTGGGGCCAACGTCCTGACTTTC. Protein: CASSVAPLSSSGANVLTF.

The chain recombines TRBV6-5 with TRBJ1-1, with TRBD1 identical over 7 bases. This CDR3 contains 16 residues. Germline CDR1 MNHEY, CDR2 SVGAGI. The junction had 7 bases not matched to a gene; V was cut back by 2 bases and J by 1 base. The CDR3 protein is CASSYARGRSNTEAFF. DNA of the CDR3: TGTGCCAGCAGTTACGCGAGGGGGCGTTCGAACACTGAAGCTTTCTTT.

This chain connects TRBV7-2 to TRBJ2-7, with 9 nucleotides matching TRBD1. The CDR3 runs 13 residues. Per the germline V gene, CDR1 is SGHTA and CDR2 is FQGNSA. V shed 1 base, J shed 11 bases, and the junction held 6 bases outside the gene matches. The DNA for the CDR3 is TGTGCCAGCAGCTTAGATGGGGACAGGGTAGAGTACTTC. Amino acids: CASSLDGDRVEYF.

V is TRBV6-1 and J is TRBJ2-1, with 7 bases lining up with TRBD1. Germline CDR1 MNHNS, CDR2 SASEGT. This CDR3 is 16 amino acids long. The V gene end was trimmed by 2 bases and the J gene end by 4 bases; junction bases not matched to a gene: 8. Here the CDR3 DNA reads TGTGCCAGCAGTGAAACCGGGACAGCCCCATACAATGAGCAGTTCTTC. Translation: CASSETGTAPYNEQFF.

The chain carries TRBV7-3 and TRBJ1-2; 9 nucleotides agree with TRBD1. The junction had 8 bases not matched to a gene; V was cut back by 5 bases and J by 4 bases. The length of the CDR3 is 15 residues. CDR1 is SGHTA, CDR2 FQGTGA, per germline. The CDR3 loop is CASSVGTGSTYGYTF. CDR3 nucleotide sequence: TGTGCCAGCAGCGTCGGGACAGGGTCAACCTATGGCTACACCTTC.

The genes are TRBV28 and TRBJ1-2, with TRBD1 as a possible D gene (6 bases). CDR1 and CDR2 from the germline V gene are MDHEN and SYDVKM. The CDR3 runs 12 residues. V lost 10 bases and J 4 bases, leaving 13 bases between the germline ends. The CDR3 DNA is TGTGCCACCGTGGACAGTCCCTATGGCTACACCTTC. It translates to CATVDSPYGYTF.

This chain links TRBV5-1 with TRBJ1-2, with TRBD1 matching 9 bases. The CDR3 sequence is 13 residues long. The ends lost 0 bases at V and 14 bases at J; junction bases unmatched: 8. Germline assignment: CDR1 SGHRS and CDR2 YFSETQ. CDR3 sequence: CASSLEGQGKRTF. In DNA form, the CDR3 reads TGCGCCAGCAGCTTGGAGGGACAGGGAAAGAGAACCTTC.